This T cell receptor beta chain is drawn from a study of Graves' ophthalmopathy and Graves' hyperthyroidism. Study-level background: No treatment had been given when peripheral blood was collected at initial diagnosis. Overall study results and limits: Among expanded thyroid clonotypes above 0.001 frequency, most also occurred in blood.

Serum thyroxine and TRAb, along with clinical symptoms, thyroid ultrasound and orbital computed tomography, were what diagnosis relied on. As the starting material, roughly 10 ml of fresh peripheral blood yielded the PBMCs. In this sample, this clonotype turned up many times. As yet, its antigen is unknown. The CDR3 length is 15 residues. From germline, CDR1 is MDHEN and CDR2 SYDVKM. J lost 4 bases, V lost 6 bases, and 7 bases had no gene match. Beta-chain TCR CDR3 regions were amplified from RNA transcripts. After a first-round RT-PCR with HTBI primers, a second-round multiplex PCR was run. TCRdb called the multiplex PCR reads again in MiXCR, with one record for every CDR3 protein. The data contain about 400,000 distinct CDR3 sequences, about 17% of them seen just once; the ten biggest clones take up 1.6%.

V gene TRBV28 combines with J gene TRBJ2-5, with 11 positions matching TRBD1. This TCR was sampled from a woman between 18 and 29 years old with Graves' ophthalmopathy. Sequencing used peripheral blood. This CDR3 reads CASSSLGTGGETQYF. CDR3 sequence (DNA): TGTGCCAGCAGCTCCCTCGGGACAGGGGGAGAGACCCAGTACTTC.